Here is one T cell receptor beta chain with its context. CDR3 length equals 13 residues. Trimming pared 2 bases from V and 8 bases from J, leaving 12 bases between. The germline gives CDR1 LNHDA, CDR2 SQIVND (reference sequence). This sample stems from a study of cytomegalovirus exposure and HLA in healthy donors. PCR used 60 Vbeta primers and 13 Jbeta primers. The protocol was immunoSEQ multiplex PCR, while the TCRdb copy is restricted to in-frame clones and leaves out a portion. The profile shows over 150,000 clones, around 68% of them singletons. The sequencing sample was made of PBMCs. The chain recombines TRBV19 with TRBJ1-1, with a tentative D call TRBD1 (6 bases). The sequence derives from a woman aged 40-49 years in good health and CMV-seropositive. CDR3 sequence reads: CASSITGGTEAFF. CDR3 DNA sequence: TGTGCCAGTAGTATAACTGGGGGCACCGAAGCTTTCTTT.